This entry is about one TCR beta chain. These data come from a study of blood T cell repertoires in COVID-19. Libraries were prepared by immunoSEQ multiplex PCR; TCRdb keeps only in-frame clonotypes and omits some of them. The sample shows 65,000 or so clones, 80% to 85% of them seen only once. J lost 2 bases, V lost 4 bases, and 4 bases had no gene match. This CDR3 contains 14 residues. CDR1 and CDR2 from the germline V gene are SQVTM and ANQGSEA. V is TRBV29-1 and J is TRBJ2-7, with 11 positions matching TRBD1. Sample: peripheral blood. The clonotype originates from a young man with COVID-19, enrolled during active disease. CDR3 in DNA: TGCAGCGTTGTAAAGGGACAGGGGGCCTACGAGCAGTACTTC. This encodes CSVVKGQGAYEQYF.